These T cell receptor beta chains were read from a single sample in a study of glioma-infiltrating T cells. TCRdb ran MiXCR on the multiplex PCR reads and lists one entry per CDR3 protein. This table has 150,000 to 200,000 distinct CDR3 sequences, about 32% appearing once. The sequenced sample consisted of glioma tissue, nonneoplastic brain tissue, or PBMCs (not recorded which). The receptors here all came from a human donor with low-grade glioma or glioblastoma, undergoing nonglioma brain surgery, or in good health (not recorded which). Both conserved end residues are part of each CDR3. A D gene is named only where the DNA matches it firmly. Part of the rows lack a size; the others show once, few, many or a class for expanded clones.

TRBJ2-5 TRBV20-1 . . CSAGTRYEETQYF TGCAGTGCTGGGACAAGGTACGAAGAGACCCAGTACTTC
TRBJ1-5 TRBV11-2 TRBD1 many CASSLSGTGNQPQHF TGTGCCAGCAGCCTCTCCGGGACAGGGAATCAGCCCCAGCATTTT
TRBJ1-6 TRBV7-3 . many CASSLGTSYNSPLHF TGTGCCAGCAGCTTAGGGACCTCCTATAATTCACCCCTCCACTTT
TRBJ2-1 TRBV27 . many CASSLSRGSYNEQFF TGTGCCAGCAGTTTATCGAGGGGATCCTACAATGAGCAGTTCTTC
TRBJ2-7 TRBV27 TRBD2 . CASSRGLASYEQYF TGTGCCAGCAGTCGCGGACTAGCCTCCTACGAGCAGTACTTC
TRBJ2-1 TRBV19 TRBD1 many CASRLPGTGINEQFF TGTGCCAGTAGACTACCCGGGACAGGGATCAATGAGCAGTTCTTC
TRBJ2-5 TRBV29-1 . many CSVDDNQETQYF TGCAGCGTTGACGACAATCAAGAGACCCAGTACTTC
TRBJ1-2 TRBV12-3/TRBV12-4 . many CASSLGYGYTF TGTGCCAGCAGTTTAGGCTATGGCTACACCTTC
TRBJ2-7 TRBV2 . many CASRGLGAYEQYF TGTGCCAGCAGGGGCCTTGGGGCCTACGAGCAGTACTTC
TRBJ1-1 TRBV6-2/TRBV6-3 . many CASRGGGRSTEAFF TGTGCCAGCAGAGGGGGGGGCCGGAGCACTGAAGCTTTCTTT
TRBJ2-7 TRBV6-2/TRBV6-3 . . CASTRQTRFSYEQYF TGTGCCAGCACTCGCCAAACCCGTTTCTCCTACGAGCAGTACTTC
TRBJ2-7 TRBV7-2 . many CASSPMSGYEQYF TGTGCCAGCAGCCCTATGAGCGGGTACGAGCAGTACTTC